The following is a T cell receptor beta chain sequence with its context. What it binds is not known. The data were taken from a study of a mutant IDH1 vaccine in newly diagnosed glioma. V shed 2 bases and J 7 bases; nucleotides not matched to a gene: 10. This CDR3 contains 15 residues. CDR1 and CDR2 (germline): LGHNA, YNFKEQ. Stated time point: week 47, end of study. Alongside topical imiquimod, each dose of vaccine comprised 300 ug of mutant IDH1 20-mer peptide. The method was immunoSEQ multiplex PCR; TCRdb's version includes in-frame clones alone and lacks a portion of them. The table has more than 30,000 clones, about nine tenths seen once.

The gene calls are TRBV4-2 and TRBJ1-2, with TRBD1 identical over 7 bases. The sample in question was PBMCs, obtained from a glioma patient whose treatment included an IDH1 peptide vaccine. The receptor comes from a man between 40 and 49 years old with glioma. The CDR3 DNA sequence: TGTGCCAGCAGCCAACAATTTACAGGGGCCGGTGGCTACACCTTC. Protein sequence: CASSQQFTGAGGYTF.